This T cell receptor beta chain was documented in a study of blood T cell repertoires in COVID-19. Background on the study: Material from acute and convalescent COVID-19 was sourced from the United States, Italy and Spain. PBMCs, B-cell-depleted T cells, or T cells provided the cDNA or gDNA that made up the material.

How the authors handled the data: Amplification of reference gene primers was used by the study to estimate nucleated cell counts. The data were produced by immunoSEQ multiplex PCR, yet TCRdb's version contains in-frame clones alone and is incomplete. D and trimming come from the DNA, and the V and J calls and clone size come from that table. The sample contains some 110,000 clones, 71% of which appear only once. The TCR was taken from a human donor with acute or convalescent COVID-19. The donor label of this sample is uncertain. Sample: peripheral blood.

CDR3 in amino acids: CASSFAGGAYGTGELFF. CDR3 DNA sequence: TGTGCCAGCAGTTTTGCCGGGGGGGCATATGGCACCGGGGAGCTGTTTTTT. The chain is built from TRBV28 and TRBJ2-2, with 8 bases fitting TRBD2. Germline lookup yields CDR1 MDHEN and CDR2 SYDVKM. V was pared by 3 bases and J by 4 bases, with 10 bases of the junction left unmatched. The length of the CDR3 is 17 residues.